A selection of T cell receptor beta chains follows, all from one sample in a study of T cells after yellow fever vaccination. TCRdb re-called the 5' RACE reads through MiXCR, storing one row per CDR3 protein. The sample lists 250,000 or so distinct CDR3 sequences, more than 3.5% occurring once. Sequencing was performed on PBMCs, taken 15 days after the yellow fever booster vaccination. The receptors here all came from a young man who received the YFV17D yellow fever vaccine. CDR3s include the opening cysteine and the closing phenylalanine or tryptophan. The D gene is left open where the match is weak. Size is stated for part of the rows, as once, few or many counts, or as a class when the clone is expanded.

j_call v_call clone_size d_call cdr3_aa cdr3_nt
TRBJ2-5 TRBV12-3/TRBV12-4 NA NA CASSFGQGGLGETQYF TGTGCCAGCAGTTTCGGCCAGGGGGGCCTAGGCGAGACCCAGTACTTC
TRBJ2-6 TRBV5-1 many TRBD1 CASENGQGVVGANVLTF TGCGCCAGCGAAAACGGACAGGGGGTCGTTGGGGCCAACGTCCTGACTTTC
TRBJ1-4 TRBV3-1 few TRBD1 CASSPHTGQIFEKLFF TGTGCCAGCAGCCCCCATACGGGACAGATCTTTGAAAAACTGTTTTTT
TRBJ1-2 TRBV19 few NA CASSILASDGYTF TGTGCCAGTAGTATCCTGGCATCAGATGGCTACACCTTC
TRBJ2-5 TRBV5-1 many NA CASSFSGDETQYF TGCGCCAGCAGCTTTTCGGGGGACGAGACCCAGTACTTC
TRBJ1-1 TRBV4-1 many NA CASSLTQVAGTEAFF TGCGCCAGCAGCCTTACCCAGGTGGCAGGCACTGAAGCTTTCTTT
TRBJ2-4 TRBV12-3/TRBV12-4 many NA CASSPSTVVNIQYF TGTGCCAGCAGTCCCTCTACTGTGGTGAACATTCAGTACTTC
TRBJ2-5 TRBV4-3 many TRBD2 CASSQAGLQQETQYF TGCGCCAGCAGCCAAGCGGGACTACAACAAGAGACCCAGTACTTC
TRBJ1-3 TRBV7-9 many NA CASSLEGGLTGNTIYF TGTGCCAGCAGCTTAGAAGGGGGGCTGACTGGAAACACCATATATTTT
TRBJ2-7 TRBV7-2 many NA CASRSVGGIGSYEQYF TGTGCCAGCAGATCCGTCGGTGGGATAGGATCCTACGAGCAGTACTTC
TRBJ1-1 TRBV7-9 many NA CASSFDVRVAFF TGTGCCAGCAGCTTCGATGTTCGGGTAGCTTTCTTT
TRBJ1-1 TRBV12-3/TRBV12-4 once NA CASSSPGFGADTEAFF TGTGCCAGCAGTTCCCCGGGTTTCGGGGCTGACACTGAAGCTTTCTTT
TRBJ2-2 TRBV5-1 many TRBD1 CASSLQGANTGELFF TGCGCCAGCAGCTTGCAGGGGGCGAACACCGGGGAGCTGTTTTTT
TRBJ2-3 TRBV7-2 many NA CASSLLTTRHLTQYF TGTGCCAGCAGCTTATTAACTACCCGACACCTTACGCAGTATTTT
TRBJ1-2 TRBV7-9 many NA CASSWTDRGGYTF TGTGCCAGCAGTTGGACTGATCGGGGGGGCTACACCTTC
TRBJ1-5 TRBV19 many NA CASSSRSNQPQHF TGTGCCAGTAGTTCCCGCAGCAATCAGCCCCAGCATTTT
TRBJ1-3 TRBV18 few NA CASSPAPSDSGNTIYF TGTGCCAGCTCACCGGCGCCGTCAGACTCTGGAAACACCATATATTTT
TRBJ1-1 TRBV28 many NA CASSPLAGKRTEAFF TGTGCCAGCAGTCCCCTCGCAGGGAAAAGGACTGAAGCTTTCTTT
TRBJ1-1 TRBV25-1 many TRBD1 CASSGHRGRSEAFF TGTGCCAGCAGTGGTCACAGGGGAAGGTCTGAAGCTTTCTTT
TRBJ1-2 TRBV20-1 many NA CSASTTVYGYTF TGCAGTGCTAGCACGACAGTCTATGGCTACACCTTC
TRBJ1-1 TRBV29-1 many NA CSGRDQRGTEAFF TGCAGCGGTCGGGACCAGAGGGGGACTGAAGCTTTCTTT
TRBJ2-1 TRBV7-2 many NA CASTSTGNEQFF TGTGCCAGCACCTCCACGGGGAATGAGCAGTTCTTC
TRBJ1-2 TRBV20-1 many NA CSAREYTGGHGYTF TGCAGTGCTAGAGAATACACCGGGGGGCATGGCTACACCTTC
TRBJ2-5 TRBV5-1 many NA CASRRQDQETQYF TGCGCCAGCAGGCGACAGGACCAAGAGACCCAGTACTTC
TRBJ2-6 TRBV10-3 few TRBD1 CAISGTGFSGANVLTF TGTGCCATCAGTGGGACAGGCTTCTCTGGGGCCAACGTCCTGACTTTC
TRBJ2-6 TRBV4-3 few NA CASSPVTGPRRTGANVLTF TGCGCCAGCAGCCCCGTTACGGGACCCCGACGCACTGGGGCCAACGTCCTGACTTTC
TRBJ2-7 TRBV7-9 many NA CAGRRHLYEQYF TGTGCCGGACGTCGACACCTCTACGAGCAGTACTTC
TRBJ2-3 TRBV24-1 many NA CATSETYTDTQYF TGTGCCACCAGTGAAACCTATACAGATACGCAGTATTTT
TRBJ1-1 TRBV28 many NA CASSLYFTEAFF TGTGCCAGCAGTTTATACTTCACTGAAGCTTTCTTT
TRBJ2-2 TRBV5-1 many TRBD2 CASSIGLAVNTGELFF TGCGCCAGCAGCATAGGACTAGCGGTAAACACCGGGGAGCTGTTTTTT
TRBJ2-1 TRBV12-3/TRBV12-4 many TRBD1 CASRLGTDSNNEQFF TGTGCCAGCAGACTAGGGACAGATTCTAACAATGAGCAGTTCTTC
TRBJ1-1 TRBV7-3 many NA CASSLDGKVNTEAFF TGTGCCAGCAGCTTAGATGGAAAGGTGAACACTGAAGCTTTCTTT